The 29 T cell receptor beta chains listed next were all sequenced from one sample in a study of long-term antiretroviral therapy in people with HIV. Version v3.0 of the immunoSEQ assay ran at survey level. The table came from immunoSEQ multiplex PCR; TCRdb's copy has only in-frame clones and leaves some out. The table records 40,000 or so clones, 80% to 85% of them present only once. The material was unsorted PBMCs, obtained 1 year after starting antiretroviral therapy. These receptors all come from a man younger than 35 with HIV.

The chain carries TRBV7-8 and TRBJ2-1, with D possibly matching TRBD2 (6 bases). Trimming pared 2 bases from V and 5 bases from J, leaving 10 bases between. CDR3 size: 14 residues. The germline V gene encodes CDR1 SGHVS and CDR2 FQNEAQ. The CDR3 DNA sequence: TGTGCCAGCAGCTTAAGTGCGGGGCACAATGAGCAGTTCTTC. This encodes CASSLSAGHNEQFF.

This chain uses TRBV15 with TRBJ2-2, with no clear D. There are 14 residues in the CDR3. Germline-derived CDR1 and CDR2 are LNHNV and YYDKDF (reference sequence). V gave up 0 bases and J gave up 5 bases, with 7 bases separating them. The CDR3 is CATSRDLGTGELFF. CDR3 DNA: TGTGCCACCAGCAGAGATTTGGGGACCGGGGAGCTGTTTTTT.

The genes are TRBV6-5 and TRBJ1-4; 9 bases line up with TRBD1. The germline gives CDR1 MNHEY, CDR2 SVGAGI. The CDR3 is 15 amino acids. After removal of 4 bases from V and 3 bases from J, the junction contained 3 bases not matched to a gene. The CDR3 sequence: CASSLNRGPNEKLFF. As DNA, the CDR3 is TGTGCCAGCAGTTTGAACAGGGGGCCTAATGAAAAACTGTTTTTT.

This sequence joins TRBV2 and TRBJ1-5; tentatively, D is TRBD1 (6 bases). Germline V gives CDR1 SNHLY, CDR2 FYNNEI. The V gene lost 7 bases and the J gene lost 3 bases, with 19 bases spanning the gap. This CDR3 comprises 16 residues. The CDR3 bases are TGTGCCAGCAAGCTACAGGGATATGGACCCAATCAGCCCCAGCATTTT. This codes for CASKLQGYGPNQPQHF.

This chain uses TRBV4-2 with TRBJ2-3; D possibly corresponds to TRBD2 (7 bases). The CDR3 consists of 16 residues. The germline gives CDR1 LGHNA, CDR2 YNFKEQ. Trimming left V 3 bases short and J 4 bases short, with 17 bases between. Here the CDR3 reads CASSQLRGGAPDTQYF. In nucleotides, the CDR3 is TGTGCCAGCAGCCAGCTAAGGGGGGGCGCGCCAGATACGCAGTATTTT.

The CDR3 nucleotides read TGTGCCAGCAGGCCCGCCGGTATCGGGGGCTCTACCTACGAGCAGTACTTC. This gives the protein CASRPAGIGGSTYEQYF. The rearrangement links TRBV28 to TRBJ2-7; either TRBD1 or TRBD2 may supply D (6 bases each). The V end was cut by 6 bases, the J end by 2 bases, with 23 bases between. CDR3 length: 17 amino acids. Germline V gene sequence: CDR1 MDHEN, CDR2 SYDVKM.

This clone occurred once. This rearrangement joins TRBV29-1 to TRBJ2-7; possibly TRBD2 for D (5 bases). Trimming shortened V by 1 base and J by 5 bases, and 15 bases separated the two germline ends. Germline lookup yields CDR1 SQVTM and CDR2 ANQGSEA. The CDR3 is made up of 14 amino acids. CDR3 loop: CSVEVGAFSDEQYF. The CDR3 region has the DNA TGCAGCGTTGAAGTGGGCGCATTTAGCGACGAGCAGTACTTC.

The CDR3 is CASSVGGSYEQYF. The CDR3 nucleotides read TGTGCCAGCAGCGTCGGGGGTAGTTACGAGCAGTACTTC. The rearrangement uses TRBV27 and TRBJ2-7; D might be TRBD2 (6 bases). V gave up 6 bases and J gave up 4 bases, with 13 bases separating them. Looked up from germline, CDR1 is MNHEY and CDR2 is SMNVEV (reference sequence). The CDR3 covers 13 residues.

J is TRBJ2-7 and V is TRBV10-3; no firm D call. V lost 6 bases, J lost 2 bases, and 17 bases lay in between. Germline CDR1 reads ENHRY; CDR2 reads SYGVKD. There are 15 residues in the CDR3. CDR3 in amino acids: CAIRDNIEPPYEQYF. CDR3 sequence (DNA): TGTGCCATCAGAGATAACATCGAACCTCCCTACGAGCAGTACTTC.

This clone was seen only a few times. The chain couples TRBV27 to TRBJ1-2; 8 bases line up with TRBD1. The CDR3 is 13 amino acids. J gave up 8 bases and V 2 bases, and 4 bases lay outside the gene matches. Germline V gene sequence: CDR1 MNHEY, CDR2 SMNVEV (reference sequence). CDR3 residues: CASSLGDRGGYTF. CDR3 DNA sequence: TGTGCCAGCAGTTTAGGCGACAGGGGCGGCTACACCTTC.

This chain's CDR3 is CASSVERSNSPLHF. The CDR3 DNA sequence: TGTGCCAGCAGCGTAGAAAGGAGTAATTCACCCCTCCACTTT. The gene calls are TRBV9 and TRBJ1-6, with D hard to call. The CDR3 spans 14 residues. V lost 0 bases and J 6 bases, leaving 7 bases between the germline ends. The germline gives CDR1 SGDLS, CDR2 YYNGEE.

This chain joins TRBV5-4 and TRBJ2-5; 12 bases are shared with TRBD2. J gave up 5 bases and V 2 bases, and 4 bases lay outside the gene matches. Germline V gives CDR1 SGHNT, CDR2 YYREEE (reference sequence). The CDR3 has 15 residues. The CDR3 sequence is CASSFRLAGEETQYF. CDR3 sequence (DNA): TGTGCCAGCAGCTTCAGACTAGCGGGAGAGGAGACCCAGTACTTC.

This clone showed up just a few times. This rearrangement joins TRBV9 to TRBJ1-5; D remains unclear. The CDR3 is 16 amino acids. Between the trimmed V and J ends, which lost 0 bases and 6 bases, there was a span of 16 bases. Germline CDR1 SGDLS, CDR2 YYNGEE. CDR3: CASSVAANSSGQPQHF. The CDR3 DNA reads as TGTGCCAGCAGCGTAGCCGCTAACAGTTCTGGTCAGCCCCAGCATTTT.

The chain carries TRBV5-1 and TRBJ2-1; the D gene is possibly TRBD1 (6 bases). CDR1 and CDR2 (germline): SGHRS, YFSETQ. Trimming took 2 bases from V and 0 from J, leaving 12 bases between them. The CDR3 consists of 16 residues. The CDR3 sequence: CASSLLGQSSYNEQFF. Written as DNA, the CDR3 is TGCGCCAGCAGCTTATTAGGACAGAGCTCCTACAATGAGCAGTTCTTC.

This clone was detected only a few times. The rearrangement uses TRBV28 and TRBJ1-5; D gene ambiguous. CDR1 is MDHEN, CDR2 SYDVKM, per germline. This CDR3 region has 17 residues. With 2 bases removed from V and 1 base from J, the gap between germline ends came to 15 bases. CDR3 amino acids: CASSLSPRLGSNQPQHF. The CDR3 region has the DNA TGTGCCAGCAGTTTAAGCCCCAGACTGGGGAGCAATCAGCCCCAGCATTTT.

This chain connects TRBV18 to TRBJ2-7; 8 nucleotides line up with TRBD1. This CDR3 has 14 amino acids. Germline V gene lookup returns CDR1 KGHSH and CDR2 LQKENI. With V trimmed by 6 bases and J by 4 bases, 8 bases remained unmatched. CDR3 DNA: TGTGCCAGCTCGCCGGGGACAGGCGGGTACGAGCAGTACTTC. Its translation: CASSPGTGGYEQYF.

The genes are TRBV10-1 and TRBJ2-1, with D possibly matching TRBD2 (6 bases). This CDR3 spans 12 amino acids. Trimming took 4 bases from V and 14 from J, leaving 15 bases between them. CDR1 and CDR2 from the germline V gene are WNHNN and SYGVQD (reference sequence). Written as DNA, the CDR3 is TGCGCCAGCAGTGCCGGGACCCGCGGGGAGTTCTTC. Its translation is CASSAGTRGEFF.

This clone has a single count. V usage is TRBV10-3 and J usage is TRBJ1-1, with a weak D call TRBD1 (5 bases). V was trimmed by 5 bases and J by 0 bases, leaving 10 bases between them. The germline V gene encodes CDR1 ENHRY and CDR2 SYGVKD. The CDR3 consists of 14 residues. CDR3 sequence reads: CAISLEGMNTEAFF. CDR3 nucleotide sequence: TGTGCCATCAGTTTGGAGGGGATGAACACTGAAGCTTTCTTT.

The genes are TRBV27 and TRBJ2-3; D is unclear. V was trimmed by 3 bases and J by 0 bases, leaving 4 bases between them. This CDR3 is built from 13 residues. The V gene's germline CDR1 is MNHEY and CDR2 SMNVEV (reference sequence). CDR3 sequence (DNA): TGTGCCAGCAGTTTTGGTAGCACAGATACGCAGTATTTT. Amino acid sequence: CASSFGSTDTQYF.

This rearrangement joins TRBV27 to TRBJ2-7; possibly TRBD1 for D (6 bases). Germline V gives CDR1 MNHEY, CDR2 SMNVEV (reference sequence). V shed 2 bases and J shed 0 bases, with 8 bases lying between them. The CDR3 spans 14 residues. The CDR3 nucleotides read TGTGCCAGCAGTTTAACGGACAGCTCCTACGAGCAGTACTTC. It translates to CASSLTDSSYEQYF.

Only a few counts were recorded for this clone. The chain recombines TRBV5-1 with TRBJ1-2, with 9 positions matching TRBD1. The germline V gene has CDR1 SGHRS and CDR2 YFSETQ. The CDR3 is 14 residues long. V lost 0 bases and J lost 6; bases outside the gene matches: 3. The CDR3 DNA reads TGCGCCAGCAGCTTGGCGGGACAGGGCAATGGCTACACCTTC. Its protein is CASSLAGQGNGYTF.

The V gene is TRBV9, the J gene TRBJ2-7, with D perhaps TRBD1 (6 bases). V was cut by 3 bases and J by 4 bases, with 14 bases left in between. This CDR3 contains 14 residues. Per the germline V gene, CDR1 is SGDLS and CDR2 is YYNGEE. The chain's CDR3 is CASSASGTPYEQYF. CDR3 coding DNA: TGTGCCAGCAGCGCGTCCGGGACACCATACGAGCAGTACTTC.

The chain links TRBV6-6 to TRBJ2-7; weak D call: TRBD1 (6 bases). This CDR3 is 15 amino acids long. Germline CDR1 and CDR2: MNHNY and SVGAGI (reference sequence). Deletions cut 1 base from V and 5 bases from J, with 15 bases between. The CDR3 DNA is TGTGCCAGCAGTTACTGGGACACGCAAAACCACGAGCAGTACTTC. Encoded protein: CASSYWDTQNHEQYF.

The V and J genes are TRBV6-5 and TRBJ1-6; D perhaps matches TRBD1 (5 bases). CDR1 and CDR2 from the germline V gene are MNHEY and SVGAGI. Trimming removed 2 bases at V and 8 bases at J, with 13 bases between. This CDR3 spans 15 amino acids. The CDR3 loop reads CASSYQSGRDSPLHF. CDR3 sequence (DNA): TGTGCCAGCAGTTACCAATCGGGACGGGATTCACCCCTCCACTTT.

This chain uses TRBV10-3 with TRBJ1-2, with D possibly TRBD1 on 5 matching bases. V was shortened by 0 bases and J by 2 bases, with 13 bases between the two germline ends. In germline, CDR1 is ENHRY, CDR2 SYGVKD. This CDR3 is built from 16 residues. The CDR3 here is CAISESGAAFNYGYTF. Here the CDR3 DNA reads TGTGCCATCAGTGAGTCTGGGGCGGCTTTCAACTATGGCTACACCTTC.

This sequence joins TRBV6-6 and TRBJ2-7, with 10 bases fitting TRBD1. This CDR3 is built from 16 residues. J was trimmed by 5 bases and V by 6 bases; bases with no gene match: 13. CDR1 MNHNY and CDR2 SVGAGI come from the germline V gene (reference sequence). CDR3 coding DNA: TGTGCCAGCAGCTCTCCTCTTGGGACAGGGGTTAACGAGCAGTACTTC. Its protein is CASSSPLGTGVNEQYF.

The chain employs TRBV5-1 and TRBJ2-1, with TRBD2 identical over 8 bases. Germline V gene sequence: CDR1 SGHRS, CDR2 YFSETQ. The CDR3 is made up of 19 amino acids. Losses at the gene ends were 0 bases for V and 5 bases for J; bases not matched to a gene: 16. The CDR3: CASSLGGRAGDQTNNEQFF. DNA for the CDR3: TGCGCCAGCAGCTTGGGGGGCAGAGCGGGGGACCAGACGAACAATGAGCAGTTCTTC. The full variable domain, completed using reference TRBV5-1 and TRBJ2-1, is KAGVTQTPRYLIKTRGQQVTLSCSPISGHRSVSWYQQTPGQGLQFLFEYFSETQRNKGNFPGRFSGRQFSNSRSEMNVSTLELGDSALYLCASSLGGRAGDQTNNEQFFGPGTRLTVL.

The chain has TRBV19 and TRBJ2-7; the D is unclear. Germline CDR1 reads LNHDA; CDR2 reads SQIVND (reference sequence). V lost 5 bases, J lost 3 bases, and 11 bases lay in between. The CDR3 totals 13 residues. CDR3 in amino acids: CASSVSTYYEQYF. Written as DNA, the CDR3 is TGTGCCAGTAGTGTGTCGACCTACTACGAGCAGTACTTC.

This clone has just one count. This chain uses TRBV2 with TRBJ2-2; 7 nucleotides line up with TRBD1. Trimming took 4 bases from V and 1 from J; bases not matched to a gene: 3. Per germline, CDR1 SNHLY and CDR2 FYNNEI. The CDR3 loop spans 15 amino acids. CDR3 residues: CASSGQGRNTGELFF. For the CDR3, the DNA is TGTGCCAGCAGTGGACAGGGACGGAACACCGGGGAGCTGTTTTTT.